This T cell receptor (beta chain) was observed in a study of T cells in Graves' hyperthyroidism and ophthalmopathy. In the study overall: Peripheral blood samples were taken at initial diagnosis, prior to any treatment.

Authors of the study amplified TCR beta CDR3 regions from RNA transcripts. A set of HTBI primers served as the primers for a first-round RT-PCR of the TCR CDR3. TCRdb fed the multiplex PCR reads into MiXCR, producing one record per CDR3 protein. Counted here are about 290,000 distinct CDR3 sequences, approximately 17% occurring once; the ten biggest clones make up roughly 53%. V dropped 6 bases and J dropped 3; count of bases not matched to a gene: 5. The CDR3 loop spans 14 amino acids. CDR1 and CDR2 from the germline V gene are SNHLY and FYNNEI. Fresh 10 ml peripheral blood yielded PBMCs. Turning to this clonotype: Its antigen is undetermined.

Study outcomes and limitations: The model forecast ophthalmopathy, anticipating it by a median approximately 7 months before onset.

Specimen: blood. The sequence derives from a woman aged 55-69 years with Graves' ophthalmopathy. This chain links TRBV2 with TRBJ2-3, with 8 bases matching TRBD1. CDR3 residues: CASSAGQVTDTQYF. CDR3 nucleotides: TGTGCCAGCAGCGCGGGACAGGTGACAGATACGCAGTATTTT.